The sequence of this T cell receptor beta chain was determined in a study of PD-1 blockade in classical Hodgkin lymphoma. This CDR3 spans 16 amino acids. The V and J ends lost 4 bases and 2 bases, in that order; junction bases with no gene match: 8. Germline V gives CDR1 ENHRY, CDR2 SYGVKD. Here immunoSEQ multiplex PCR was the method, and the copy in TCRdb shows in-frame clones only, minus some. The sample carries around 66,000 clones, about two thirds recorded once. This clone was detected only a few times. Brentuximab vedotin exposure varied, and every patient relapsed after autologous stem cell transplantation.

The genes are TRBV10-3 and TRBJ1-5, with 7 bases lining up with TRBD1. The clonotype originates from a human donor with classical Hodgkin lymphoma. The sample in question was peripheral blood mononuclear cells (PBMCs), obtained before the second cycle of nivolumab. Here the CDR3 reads CAISASIGQGNQPQHF. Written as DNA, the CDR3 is TGTGCCATCAGTGCCTCAATCGGACAGGGCAATCAGCCCCAGCATTTT.